This is a list of T cell receptor beta chains from one sample in a study of lymphopenia after photon versus proton radiotherapy. The data were produced by immunoSEQ multiplex PCR, yet TCRdb's version contains in-frame clones alone and is incomplete. In the table there are 75,000 to 95,000 clones, 80% to 90% of which are singletons. The sequences come from peripheral blood, collected from a patient treated with proton-based radiotherapy. The source is a man aged 60 to 75 with pancreatic cancer. CDR3s include the opening cysteine and the closing phenylalanine or tryptophan. Fields, in order: clone size, V gene, J gene, D gene, CDR3 DNA, CDR3 protein. A D gene is named only where the DNA matches it firmly. Not all rows give a size; the values are once, few, many and, for expanded clones, a class.

abundance: NA; v_gene: TRBV6-5; j_gene: TRBJ1-1; d_gene: TRBD1; CDR3nt: TGTGCCAGCAGTTACACAGGGGAGACCTTGGGGGCTTTCTTT; CDR3aa: CASSYTGETLGAFF
abundance: NA; v_gene: TRBV21-1; j_gene: TRBJ2-7; d_gene: NA; CDR3nt: TGTGCCAGCAGCAAAATCCCTCTAAAACATCAGGACTACGAGCAGTACTTC; CDR3aa: CASSKIPLKHQDYEQYF
abundance: NA; v_gene: TRBV19; j_gene: TRBJ2-3; d_gene: NA; CDR3nt: TGTGCCAGTAGTTATAGCACAGATACGCAGTATTTT; CDR3aa: CASSYSTDTQYF
abundance: NA; v_gene: TRBV7-9; j_gene: TRBJ2-7; d_gene: NA; CDR3nt: TGTGCCAGCAGCAACCCACCTGTGTACGAGCAGTACTTC; CDR3aa: CASSNPPVYEQYF
abundance: NA; v_gene: TRBV2; j_gene: TRBJ2-3; d_gene: NA; CDR3nt: TGTGCCAGCAGTGAACGGCACCCACAAGATACGCAGTATTTT; CDR3aa: CASSERHPQDTQYF
abundance: once; v_gene: TRBV6-5; j_gene: TRBJ2-7; d_gene: TRBD2; CDR3nt: TGTGCCAGCAGTTACCCCGGGACTAGCGTCTACGAGCAGTACTTC; CDR3aa: CASSYPGTSVYEQYF
abundance: NA; v_gene: TRBV5-6; j_gene: TRBJ1-5; d_gene: NA; CDR3nt: TGTGCCAGCAGGAGGGGAGGTCTGAGGGATAGCAATCAGCCCCAGCATTTT; CDR3aa: CASRRGGLRDSNQPQHF
abundance: NA; v_gene: TRBV5-6; j_gene: TRBJ1-1; d_gene: NA; CDR3nt: TGTGCCAGCAGCATTAGGGTAGGGGGTAAGGCTTTCTTT; CDR3aa: CASSIRVGGKAFF
abundance: NA; v_gene: TRBV28; j_gene: TRBJ1-5; d_gene: NA; CDR3nt: TGTGCCAGCAGTTTACTGCATGGATACAATCAGCCCCAGCATTTT; CDR3aa: CASSLLHGYNQPQHF
abundance: NA; v_gene: TRBV15; j_gene: TRBJ2-5; d_gene: TRBD2; CDR3nt: TGTGCCACCAGGGACGGGAGGCGGGCAGAGACCCAGTACTTC; CDR3aa: CATRDGRRAETQYF
abundance: NA; v_gene: TRBV6-1; j_gene: TRBJ1-5; d_gene: NA; CDR3nt: TGTGCCACAAAGGGCCCGATTAACCAGCCCCAGCATTTT; CDR3aa: CATKGPINQPQHF
abundance: once; v_gene: TRBV7-6; j_gene: TRBJ2-5; d_gene: TRBD2; CDR3nt: TGTGCCAGCAGCTTTCCCTGGACTAGCGGGAGCGATCAAGAGACCCAGTACTTC; CDR3aa: CASSFPWTSGSDQETQYF
abundance: NA; v_gene: TRBV20-1; j_gene: TRBJ2-1; d_gene: NA; CDR3nt: TGCAGTTGGCCAGGGAGGAATGAGCAGTTCTTC; CDR3aa: CSWPGRNEQFF
abundance: NA; v_gene: TRBV5-4; j_gene: TRBJ2-3; d_gene: TRBD1; CDR3nt: TGTGCCAGCAGCCAGGGTGACAGGGGGCAAGGCACAGATACGCAGTATTTT; CDR3aa: CASSQGDRGQGTDTQYF
abundance: NA; v_gene: TRBV5-4; j_gene: TRBJ1-2; d_gene: TRBD1; CDR3nt: TGTGCCAGCAGCCTGGACAGGGGGTTCTATGGCTACACCTTC; CDR3aa: CASSLDRGFYGYTF
abundance: NA; v_gene: TRBV7-9; j_gene: TRBJ2-5; d_gene: TRBD1; CDR3nt: TGTGCCAGCAGCACGGGACAGGGCTCAGAGACCCAGTACTTC; CDR3aa: CASSTGQGSETQYF
abundance: NA; v_gene: TRBV18; j_gene: TRBJ2-7; d_gene: NA; CDR3nt: TGTGCCAGCTCACCACGAGCGGAACCCTACGAGCAGTACTTC; CDR3aa: CASSPRAEPYEQYF
abundance: NA; v_gene: TRBV29-1; j_gene: TRBJ2-1; d_gene: NA; CDR3nt: TGCAGCGTTGGGCACCGGGCTCCCGGGGATGAGCAGTTCTTC; CDR3aa: CSVGHRAPGDEQFF
abundance: once; v_gene: TRBV7-3; j_gene: TRBJ2-1; d_gene: TRBD2; CDR3nt: TGTGCCAGCAGCTTACGGCGGGAGGTAGGGAATGAGCAGTTCTTC; CDR3aa: CASSLRREVGNEQFF
abundance: once; v_gene: TRBV7-7; j_gene: TRBJ2-3; d_gene: TRBD2; CDR3nt: TGTGCTAGCAGCCCGACCCTACTAGCGGGAGTTGATACGCAGTATTTT; CDR3aa: CASSPTLLAGVDTQYF
abundance: NA; v_gene: TRBV27; j_gene: TRBJ2-7; d_gene: TRBD2; CDR3nt: TGTGCCAGCAGGCGCTCGACTAGCGGGACCTACGAGCAGTACTTC; CDR3aa: CASRRSTSGTYEQYF
abundance: NA; v_gene: TRBV19; j_gene: TRBJ1-1; d_gene: TRBD1; CDR3nt: TGTGCCAGTAGTGACAGGGTTAACACTGAAGCTTTCTTT; CDR3aa: CASSDRVNTEAFF
abundance: NA; v_gene: TRBV5-1; j_gene: TRBJ1-6; d_gene: TRBD1; CDR3nt: TGCGCCAGCAGCACGACAGGGAGTGTTTCACCCCTCCACTTT; CDR3aa: CASSTTGSVSPLHF
abundance: NA; v_gene: TRBV29-1; j_gene: TRBJ2-3; d_gene: TRBD2; CDR3nt: TGCAGCTCCCAGGGACTAGCGGGAGGGACAGATACGCAGTATTTT; CDR3aa: CSSQGLAGGTDTQYF
abundance: NA; v_gene: TRBV28; j_gene: TRBJ2-1; d_gene: NA; CDR3nt: TGTGCCAGCAGTTTATTGGGGGAACTCCCAAATGAGCAGTTCTTC; CDR3aa: CASSLLGELPNEQFF
abundance: NA; v_gene: TRBV27; j_gene: TRBJ2-1; d_gene: TRBD2; CDR3nt: TGTGCCAGCAGTAGATCGGTAGCGGGTAGTAGAGATGAGCAGTTCTTC; CDR3aa: CASSRSVAGSRDEQFF
abundance: NA; v_gene: TRBV30; j_gene: TRBJ1-2; d_gene: TRBD1; CDR3nt: TGTGCCTGGACAGGGGGTAACTATGGCTACACCTTC; CDR3aa: CAWTGGNYGYTF
abundance: NA; v_gene: TRBV5-1; j_gene: TRBJ2-2; d_gene: TRBD2; CDR3nt: TGCGCCAGCAGCTTGGTAGCGGGAGAGGGCACCGGGGAGCTGTTTTTT; CDR3aa: CASSLVAGEGTGELFF
abundance: once; v_gene: TRBV11-2; j_gene: TRBJ2-1; d_gene: TRBD2; CDR3nt: TGTGCCAGCAGCTTCCGGACTAGCGGGAGGGCCGATCGGCAGTTCTTC; CDR3aa: CASSFRTSGRADRQFF
abundance: NA; v_gene: TRBV11-2; j_gene: TRBJ1-3; d_gene: NA; CDR3nt: TGTGCCAGCAGCTTTTACACGGGCCCCTCTGGAAACACCATATATTTT; CDR3aa: CASSFYTGPSGNTIYF
abundance: few; v_gene: TRBV7-2; j_gene: TRBJ2-5; d_gene: NA; CDR3nt: TGTGCCAGCAGCTCCCGGGTAGACATTCCCGGGGAGACCCAGTACTTC; CDR3aa: CASSSRVDIPGETQYF
abundance: NA; v_gene: TRBV7-3; j_gene: TRBJ2-1; d_gene: NA; CDR3nt: TGTGCCAGCAGCTTAACTACCGTAGGGGAGCAGTTCTTC; CDR3aa: CASSLTTVGEQFF
abundance: NA; v_gene: TRBV30; j_gene: TRBJ2-1; d_gene: NA; CDR3nt: TGTGCCTGGAGTGTTCAATCCATCTACAATGAGCAGTTCTTC; CDR3aa: CAWSVQSIYNEQFF
abundance: NA; v_gene: TRBV20-1; j_gene: TRBJ2-5; d_gene: NA; CDR3nt: TGCAGTGCCACAGCGGGAGAGACCCAGTACTTC; CDR3aa: CSATAGETQYF
abundance: NA; v_gene: TRBV30; j_gene: TRBJ1-1; d_gene: NA; CDR3nt: TGTGCCTGGAAAAAACCGTTGACCCTAAGCAGTGAAGCTTTCTTT; CDR3aa: CAWKKPLTLSSEAFF
abundance: NA; v_gene: TRBV6-1; j_gene: TRBJ2-6; d_gene: NA; CDR3nt: TGTGCCAGCAGTGCCGGGGCGCCTGGGGCCAACGTCCTGACTTTC; CDR3aa: CASSAGAPGANVLTF
abundance: once; v_gene: TRBV30; j_gene: TRBJ1-5; d_gene: NA; CDR3nt: TGTGCCTGGAGGGCAGCGGGGGGAAATCAGCCCCAGCATTTT; CDR3aa: CAWRAAGGNQPQHF